This is a list of T cell receptor beta chains from one sample in a study of cytomegalovirus exposure and HLA in healthy donors. TCRdb's copy holds only in-frame clones and misses some; the assay was immunoSEQ multiplex PCR. The sample holds 70,000 to 80,000 clones, around 94% seen once. Sequencing was carried out using PBMCs. These receptors all come from a woman aged 18-29 years in good health and CMV-seropositive. Each CDR3 is given with its conserved first and last residue.

V gene	J gene	CDR3 protein
TRBV28	TRBJ2-7	CASSIPARGLEQYF
TRBV5-6	TRBJ2-1	CASSSQYNEQFF
TRBV4-3	TRBJ2-5	CASSQNPRDWMQETQYF
TRBV28	TRBJ1-4	CASSTQGSRQKLFF
TRBV30	TRBJ1-2	CAWSERVWDYTF
TRBV19	TRBJ1-1	CASQQGAEAFF
TRBV4-1	TRBJ1-6	CASRPRGDNSPLHF
TRBV10-3	TRBJ2-5	CAISDGSGWETQYF
TRBV28	TRBJ2-2	CASSLVLANTGELFF
TRBV5-1	TRBJ2-5	CASSLAEEETQYF
TRBV11-3	TRBJ2-1	CASSQTDPYNEQFF
TRBV4-3	TRBJ2-7	CASSQDSSTDTYEQYF
TRBV5-1	TRBJ1-1	CASSLGARGGNTEAFF
TRBV5-6	TRBJ1-4	CASSLRYGRANEKLFF
TRBV27	TRBJ1-1	CASSLTGADTEAFF
TRBV30	TRBJ1-2	CAWSFFRGAYGYTF
TRBV7-9	TRBJ2-2	CASSLGDSASEVGELFF
TRBV10-3	TRBJ2-3	CAISGDSRVTDTQYF
TRBV11-3	TRBJ2-3	CASSLVSGLAETDTQYF
TRBV2	TRBJ1-6	CASSEVADNSPLHF
TRBV7-3	TRBJ2-6	CASSLTGTGASGANVLTF
TRBV18	TRBJ2-2	CASSPGLAGAGELFF
TRBV2	TRBJ2-3	CASSEWGTGVDTDTQYF
TRBV10-3	TRBJ2-7	CAISDLWGGETYEQYF
TRBV11-2	TRBJ1-1	CASSPLGDRGPDTEAFF
TRBV9	TRBJ1-1	CASSGTGVPEAFF